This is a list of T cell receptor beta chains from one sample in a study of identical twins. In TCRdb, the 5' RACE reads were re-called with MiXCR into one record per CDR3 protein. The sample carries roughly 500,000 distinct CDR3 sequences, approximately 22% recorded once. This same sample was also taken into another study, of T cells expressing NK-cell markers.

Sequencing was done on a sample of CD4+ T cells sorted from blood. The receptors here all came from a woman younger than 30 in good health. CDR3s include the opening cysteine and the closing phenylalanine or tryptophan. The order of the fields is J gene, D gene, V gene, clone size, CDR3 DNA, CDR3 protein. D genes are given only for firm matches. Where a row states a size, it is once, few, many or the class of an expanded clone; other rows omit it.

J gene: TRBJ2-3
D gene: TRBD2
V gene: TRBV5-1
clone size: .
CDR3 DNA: TGCGCCAGCAGCCCTTTGGGAGGGGTGCTAGCGGGGCGCACAGATACGCAGTATTTT
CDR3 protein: CASSPLGGVLAGRTDTQYF

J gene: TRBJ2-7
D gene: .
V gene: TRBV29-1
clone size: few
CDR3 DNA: TGCAGCGTTGAAGTAAACCGGTTTTCGGACGAGCAGTACTTC
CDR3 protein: CSVEVNRFSDEQYF

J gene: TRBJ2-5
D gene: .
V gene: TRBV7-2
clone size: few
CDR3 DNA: TGTGCCAGCGGCGAAGGGGACCAGTACTTC
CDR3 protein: CASGEGDQYF

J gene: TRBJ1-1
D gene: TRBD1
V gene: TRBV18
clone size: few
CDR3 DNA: TGTGCCAGCTCACCGTATCAGGGGGCCGTGGACACTGAAGCTTTCTTT
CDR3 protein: CASSPYQGAVDTEAFF

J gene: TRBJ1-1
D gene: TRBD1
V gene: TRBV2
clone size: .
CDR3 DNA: TGTGCCAGCAGTGTCACAGGGGGGTGGGCTTTCTTT
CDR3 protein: CASSVTGGWAFF

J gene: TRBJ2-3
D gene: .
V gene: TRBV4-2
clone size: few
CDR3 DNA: TGTGCCAGCAGCGGGGATTTGAGCACAGATACGCAGTATTTT
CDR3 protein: CASSGDLSTDTQYF

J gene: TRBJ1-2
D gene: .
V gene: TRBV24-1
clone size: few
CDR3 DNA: TGTGCCACCAGTGATCCCGCGACAGGCGGCTACACCTTC
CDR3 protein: CATSDPATGGYTF

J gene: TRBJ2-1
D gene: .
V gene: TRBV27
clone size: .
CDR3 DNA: TGTGCCAGCAGGGAGGGACTGTACAATGAGCAGTTCTTC
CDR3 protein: CASREGLYNEQFF

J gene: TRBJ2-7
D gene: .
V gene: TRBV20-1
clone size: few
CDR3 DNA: TGCAGTGCCCTAAGAACCTACGAGCAGTACTTC
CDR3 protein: CSALRTYEQYF

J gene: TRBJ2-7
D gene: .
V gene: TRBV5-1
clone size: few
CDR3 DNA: TGCGCCAGCAGCTTTTTGGGGGGCAGGTCCTACGAGCAGTACTTC
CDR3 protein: CASSFLGGRSYEQYF

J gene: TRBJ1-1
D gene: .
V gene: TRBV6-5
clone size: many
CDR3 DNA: TGTGCCAGCGGGTCGGTGAACACTGAAGCTTTCTTT
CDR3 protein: CASGSVNTEAFF

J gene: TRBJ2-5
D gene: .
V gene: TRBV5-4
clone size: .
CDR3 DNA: TGTGCCAGCAGCTTTCTGTTTCAGGGAGGAGAGACCCAGTACTTC
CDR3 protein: CASSFLFQGGETQYF

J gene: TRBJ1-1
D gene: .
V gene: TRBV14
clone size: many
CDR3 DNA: TGTGCCAGCAGCCCTCAGGGCGGGGTCACTGAAGCTTTCTTT
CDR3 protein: CASSPQGGVTEAFF

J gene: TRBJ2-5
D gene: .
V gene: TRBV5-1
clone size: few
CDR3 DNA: TGCGCCAGCAGCTTGTACTCAGGGAGGGAGACCCAGTACTTC
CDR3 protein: CASSLYSGRETQYF

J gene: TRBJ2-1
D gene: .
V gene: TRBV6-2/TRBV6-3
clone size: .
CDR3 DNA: TGTGCCAGCAACCAAAATTGGGACAATGAGCAGTTCTTC
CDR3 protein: CASNQNWDNEQFF

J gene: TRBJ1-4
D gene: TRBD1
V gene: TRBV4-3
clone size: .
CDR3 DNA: TGCGCCAGCAGCCAGGATCAACAGGGGAAACTGTTTTTT
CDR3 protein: CASSQDQQGKLFF

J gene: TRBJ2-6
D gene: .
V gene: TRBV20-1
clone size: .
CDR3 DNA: TGCAGTGCCCCGATCGGGGGCGATGGGGCCAACGTCCTGACTTTC
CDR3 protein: CSAPIGGDGANVLTF

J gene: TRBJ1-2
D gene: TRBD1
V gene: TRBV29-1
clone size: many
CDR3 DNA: TGCAGCGGTACACTCATACAGGGGGGCTATGGCTACACCTTC
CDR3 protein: CSGTLIQGGYGYTF

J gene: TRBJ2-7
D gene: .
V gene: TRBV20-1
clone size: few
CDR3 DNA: TGCAGTGCTAGTGGCAGGGCCCGTTTTCGATTAGAGCAGTACTTC
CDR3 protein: CSASGRARFRLEQYF

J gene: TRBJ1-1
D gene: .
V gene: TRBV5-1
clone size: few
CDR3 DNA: TGCGCCAGCAGTCTAAATCAGGCTAAGGGGAACACTGAAGCTTTCTTT
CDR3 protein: CASSLNQAKGNTEAFF

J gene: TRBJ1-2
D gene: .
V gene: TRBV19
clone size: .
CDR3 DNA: TGTGCCAGTAGTGGAGGTTCATGGGGCTACACCTTC
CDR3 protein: CASSGGSWGYTF

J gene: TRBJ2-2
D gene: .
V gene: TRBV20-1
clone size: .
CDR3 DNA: TGCAGTGCTAAACGGGGGGCGAGTCCCGGGGAGCTGTTTTTT
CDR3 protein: CSAKRGASPGELFF

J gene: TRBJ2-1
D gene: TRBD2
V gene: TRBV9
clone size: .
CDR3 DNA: TGTGCCAGCCATTCCGGGACTAGCGCACTACTCTTTCCCAATGAGCAGTTCTTC
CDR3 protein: CASHSGTSALLFPNEQFF

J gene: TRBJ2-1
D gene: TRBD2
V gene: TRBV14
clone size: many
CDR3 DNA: TGTGCCAGCAGGAGACTAGCGGGAGCTCAATACAATGAGCAGTTCTTC
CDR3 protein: CASRRLAGAQYNEQFF

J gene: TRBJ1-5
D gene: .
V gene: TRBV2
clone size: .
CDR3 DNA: TGTGCCAGCAGTGAAGGGCAGTATAGCAATCAGCCCCAGCATTTT
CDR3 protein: CASSEGQYSNQPQHF

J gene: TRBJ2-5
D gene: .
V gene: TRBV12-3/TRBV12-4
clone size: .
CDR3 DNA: TGTGCCAGCGTCCGGGGTGCGGCGGAGACCCAGTACTTC
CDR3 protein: CASVRGAAETQYF

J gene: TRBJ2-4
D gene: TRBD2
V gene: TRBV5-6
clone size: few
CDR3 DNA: TGTGCCAGCAGCAAAGCGGGGCCATACATTCAGTACTTC
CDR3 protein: CASSKAGPYIQYF

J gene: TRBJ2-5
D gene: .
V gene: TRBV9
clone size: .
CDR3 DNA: TGTGCCAGCAGCGTAGCTTCGGAAGAGACCCAGTACTTC
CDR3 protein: CASSVASEETQYF

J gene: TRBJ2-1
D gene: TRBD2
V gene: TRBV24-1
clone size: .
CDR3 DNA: TGTGCCACCAGTGATTCCGGGACTAGCGGTTATGAGCAGTTCTTC
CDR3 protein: CATSDSGTSGYEQFF

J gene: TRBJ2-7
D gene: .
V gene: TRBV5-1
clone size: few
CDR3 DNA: TGCGCCAGCAGACAGGAGGTACAGGCCCGGTACGAGCAGTACTTC
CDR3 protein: CASRQEVQARYEQYF

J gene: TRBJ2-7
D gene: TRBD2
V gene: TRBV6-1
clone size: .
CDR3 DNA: TGTGCCAGCAGTGTGACGGGGGGGACGTCCTACGAGCAGTACTTC
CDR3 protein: CASSVTGGTSYEQYF

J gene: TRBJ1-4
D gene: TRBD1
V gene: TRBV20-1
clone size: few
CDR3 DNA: TGCAGTGCTAGAGACCCGACAGGGCCTAATGAAAAACTGTTTTTT
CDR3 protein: CSARDPTGPNEKLFF

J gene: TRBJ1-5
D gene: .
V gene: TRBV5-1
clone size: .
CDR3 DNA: TGCGCCAGCAGCTCCCAGGGCCCTCAGCCCCAGCATTTT
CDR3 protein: CASSSQGPQPQHF

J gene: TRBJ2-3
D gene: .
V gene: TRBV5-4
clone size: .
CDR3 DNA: TGTGCCAGCAGCACCAGGGATGGGAGCACAGATACGCAGTATTTT
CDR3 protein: CASSTRDGSTDTQYF

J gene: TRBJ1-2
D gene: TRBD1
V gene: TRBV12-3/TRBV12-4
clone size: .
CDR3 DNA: TGTGCCAGCAGTTCCGGGACAGGGGGCTCATATGGCTACACCTTC
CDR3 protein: CASSSGTGGSYGYTF

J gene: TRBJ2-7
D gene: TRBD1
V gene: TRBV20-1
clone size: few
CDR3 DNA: TGCAGTGCTAGCGGAACAGGGGCCTACGAGCAGTACTTC
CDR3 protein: CSASGTGAYEQYF

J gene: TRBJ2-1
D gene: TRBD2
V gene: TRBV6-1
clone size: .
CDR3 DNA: TGTGCCAGCAGTGACGGACTAGCGGGGCTCACCAAAATCAATGAGCAGTTCTTC
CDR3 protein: CASSDGLAGLTKINEQFF

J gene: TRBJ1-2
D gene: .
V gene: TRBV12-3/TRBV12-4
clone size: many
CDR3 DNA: TGTGCCAGCAGTCCCCAGGGATCGGTTGGCTACACCTTC
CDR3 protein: CASSPQGSVGYTF

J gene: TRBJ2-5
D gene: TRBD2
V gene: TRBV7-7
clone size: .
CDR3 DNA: TGTGCTAGCAGCGCCGCAACCTCCGGGACTATAAAAGAGACCCAGTACTTC
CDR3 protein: CASSAATSGTIKETQYF

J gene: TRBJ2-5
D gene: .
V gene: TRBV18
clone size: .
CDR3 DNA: TGTGCCAGCTCACCCGGGGATGTTAGGGAGACCCAGTACTTC
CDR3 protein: CASSPGDVRETQYF

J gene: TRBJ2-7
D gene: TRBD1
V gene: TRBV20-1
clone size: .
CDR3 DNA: TGCAGTGCTTACCGGGACAGTTTGATCTACGAGCAGTACTTC
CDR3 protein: CSAYRDSLIYEQYF

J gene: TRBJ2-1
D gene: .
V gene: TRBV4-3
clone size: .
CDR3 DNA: TGCGCCAGCAGAAAGGTTGGTTCCGGAAGCTCCTACAATGAGCAGTTCTTC
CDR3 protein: CASRKVGSGSSYNEQFF

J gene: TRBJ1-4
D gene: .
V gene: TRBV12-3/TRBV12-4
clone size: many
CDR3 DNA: TGTGCCAGCAGTCCTCAGGGAACAGGGAAAGGTGAAAAACTGTTTTTT
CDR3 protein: CASSPQGTGKGEKLFF

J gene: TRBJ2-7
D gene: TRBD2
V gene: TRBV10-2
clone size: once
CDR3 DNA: TGCGCCAGCAGCGATTTTCCGGGACTAGCGGGAGACGAGCAGTACTTC
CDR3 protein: CASSDFPGLAGDEQYF

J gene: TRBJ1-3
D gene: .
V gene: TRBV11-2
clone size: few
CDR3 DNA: TGTGCCAGCAGCGGAAGGGACGGCGGCTTTTTCTCTGGAAACACCATATATTTT
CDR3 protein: CASSGRDGGFFSGNTIYF

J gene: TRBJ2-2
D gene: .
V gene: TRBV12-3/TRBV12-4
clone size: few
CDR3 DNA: TGTGCCAGCAGTCCGACTCACCCCCCCGGGGAGCTGTTTTTT
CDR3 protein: CASSPTHPPGELFF

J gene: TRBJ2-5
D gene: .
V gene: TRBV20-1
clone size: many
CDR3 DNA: TGCAGTGCTAGGACTAGCCAAGAGACCCAGTACTTC
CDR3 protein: CSARTSQETQYF

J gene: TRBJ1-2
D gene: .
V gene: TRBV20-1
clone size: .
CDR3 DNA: TGCAGTGCTACGCGGGACACAGCTAACTATGGCTACACCTTC
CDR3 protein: CSATRDTANYGYTF

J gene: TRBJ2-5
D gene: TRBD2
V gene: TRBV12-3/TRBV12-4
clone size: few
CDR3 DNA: TGTGCCAGCAGGCCCAGCGGGAAGGTAGAGACCCAGTACTTC
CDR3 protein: CASRPSGKVETQYF

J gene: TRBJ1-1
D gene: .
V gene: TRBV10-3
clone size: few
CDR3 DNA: TGTGCCATCAGTGAGACAGGGAAAACTGAAGCTTTCTTT
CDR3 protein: CAISETGKTEAFF

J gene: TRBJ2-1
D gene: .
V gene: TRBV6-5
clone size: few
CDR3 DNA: TGTGCCAGCAATTTATTAGGCTCCTACAATGAGCAGTTCTTC
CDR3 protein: CASNLLGSYNEQFF

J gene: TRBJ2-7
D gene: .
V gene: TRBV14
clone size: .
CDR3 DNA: TGTGCCATCAGCCAAGATCTTCCGGGGAGTTTAGCCTACGAGCAGTACTTC
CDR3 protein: CAISQDLPGSLAYEQYF

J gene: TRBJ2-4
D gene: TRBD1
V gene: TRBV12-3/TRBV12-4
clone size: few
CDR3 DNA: TGTGCCAGCAGTTTGGGACAGATTCCGTACTTC
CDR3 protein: CASSLGQIPYF

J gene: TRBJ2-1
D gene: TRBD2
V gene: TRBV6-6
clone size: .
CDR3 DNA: TGTGCCAGCAGAACGGGAGGGTTGTATGAGCAGTTCTTC
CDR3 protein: CASRTGGLYEQFF

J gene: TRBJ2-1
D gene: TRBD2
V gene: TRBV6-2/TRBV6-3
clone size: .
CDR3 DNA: TGTGCCAGCAGCAATCCACTAGCGGGAGGGCTAGGTCAGCAGTTCTTC
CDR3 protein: CASSNPLAGGLGQQFF

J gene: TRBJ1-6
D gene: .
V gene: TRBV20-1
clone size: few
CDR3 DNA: TGCAGTGCTAGGATCGGGAGGTCCTATAATTCACCCCTCCACTTT
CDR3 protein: CSARIGRSYNSPLHF

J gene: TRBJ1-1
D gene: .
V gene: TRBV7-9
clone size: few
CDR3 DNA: TGTGCCAGCAGCTTAATGATGGAGGGAATCGAAGCTTTCTTT
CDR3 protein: CASSLMMEGIEAFF

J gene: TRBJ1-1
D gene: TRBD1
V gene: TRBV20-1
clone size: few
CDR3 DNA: TGCAGTGTCCGGACAGGGAAGTTACCTGAAGCTTTCTTT
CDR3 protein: CSVRTGKLPEAFF